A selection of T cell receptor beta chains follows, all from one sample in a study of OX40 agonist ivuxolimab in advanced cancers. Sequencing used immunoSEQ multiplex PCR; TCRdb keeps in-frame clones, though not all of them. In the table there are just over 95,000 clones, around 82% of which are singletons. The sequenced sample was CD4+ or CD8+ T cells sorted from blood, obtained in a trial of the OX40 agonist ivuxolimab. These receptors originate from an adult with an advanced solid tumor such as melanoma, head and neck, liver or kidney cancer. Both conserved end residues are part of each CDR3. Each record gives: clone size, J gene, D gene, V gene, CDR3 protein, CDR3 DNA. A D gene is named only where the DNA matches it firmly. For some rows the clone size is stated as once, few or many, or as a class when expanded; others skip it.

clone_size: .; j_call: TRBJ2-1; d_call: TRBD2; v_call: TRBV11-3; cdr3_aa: CASRGLAGSSSYNEQFF; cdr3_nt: TGTGCCAGCAGGGGACTAGCGGGATCGAGCTCCTACAATGAGCAGTTCTTC
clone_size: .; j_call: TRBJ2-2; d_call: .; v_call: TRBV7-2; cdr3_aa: CASSLEVGSTGELFF; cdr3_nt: TGTGCCAGCAGCTTAGAAGTGGGGAGCACCGGGGAGCTGTTTTTT
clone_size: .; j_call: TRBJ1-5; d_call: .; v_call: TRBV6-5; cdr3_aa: CASSSGHNQPQHF; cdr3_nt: TGTGCCAGCAGCTCGGGTCACAATCAGCCCCAGCATTTT
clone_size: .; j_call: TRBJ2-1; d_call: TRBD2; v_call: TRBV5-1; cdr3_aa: CASSWALAGDYNEQFF; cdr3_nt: TGCGCCAGCAGCTGGGCGCTAGCGGGTGACTACAATGAGCAGTTCTTC
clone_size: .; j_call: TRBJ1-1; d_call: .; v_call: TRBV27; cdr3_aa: CASSLYPPEFNTEAFF; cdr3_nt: TGTGCCAGCAGTTTATATCCCCCCGAGTTCAACACTGAAGCTTTCTTT
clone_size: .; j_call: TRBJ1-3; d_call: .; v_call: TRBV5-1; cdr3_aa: CASSLAGNTIYF; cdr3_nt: TGCGCCAGCAGCTTGGCTGGAAACACCATATATTTT
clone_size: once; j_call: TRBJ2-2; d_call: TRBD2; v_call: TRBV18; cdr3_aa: CASSPGLAGDLLGELFF; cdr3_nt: TGTGCCAGCTCACCAGGACTAGCGGGAGATTTGCTCGGGGAGCTGTTTTTT
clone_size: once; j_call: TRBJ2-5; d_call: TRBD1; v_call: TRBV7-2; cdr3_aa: CASSLGSGTGQETQYF; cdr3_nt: TGTGCCAGCAGCTTAGGATCCGGGACAGGACAAGAGACCCAGTACTTC
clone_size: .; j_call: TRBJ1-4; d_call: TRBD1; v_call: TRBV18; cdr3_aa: CASSPGRQGKSGLFF; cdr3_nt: TGTGCCAGCTCACCCGGAAGACAGGGTAAATCGGGACTGTTTTTT
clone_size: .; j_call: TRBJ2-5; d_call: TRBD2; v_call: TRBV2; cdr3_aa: CASRLAWGGTQYF; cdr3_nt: TGTGCCAGTCGACTAGCTTGGGGGGGGACCCAGTACTTC
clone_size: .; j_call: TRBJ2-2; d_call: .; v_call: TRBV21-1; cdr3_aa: CASSKEANTGELFF; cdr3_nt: TGTGCCAGCAGCAAAGAAGCGAACACCGGGGAGCTGTTTTTT
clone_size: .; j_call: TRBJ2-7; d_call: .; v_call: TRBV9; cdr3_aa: CASSPRQFSYEQYF; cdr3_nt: TGTGCCAGCAGCCCCCGACAGTTCTCCTACGAGCAGTACTTC
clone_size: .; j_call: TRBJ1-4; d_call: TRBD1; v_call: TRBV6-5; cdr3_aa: CASRGGGQGEKLFF; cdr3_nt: TGTGCCAGCAGAGGGGGCGGACAGGGGGAAAAACTGTTTTTT
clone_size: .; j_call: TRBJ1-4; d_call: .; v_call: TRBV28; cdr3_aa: CASRSTGANEKLFF; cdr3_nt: TGTGCCAGCAGATCGACAGGAGCAAATGAAAAACTGTTTTTT
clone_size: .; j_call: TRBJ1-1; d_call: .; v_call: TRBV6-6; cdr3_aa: CASSYEPMNTEAFF; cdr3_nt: TGTGCCAGCAGTTACGAACCTATGAACACTGAAGCTTTCTTT
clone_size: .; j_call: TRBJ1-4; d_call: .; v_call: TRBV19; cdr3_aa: CASQSGFRSSPNEKLFF; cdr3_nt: TGTGCCAGTCAAAGTGGGTTTCGAAGCAGTCCTAATGAAAAACTGTTTTTT
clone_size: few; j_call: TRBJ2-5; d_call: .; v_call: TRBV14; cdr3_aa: CASSPFGRVQETQYF; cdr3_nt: TGTGCCAGCAGCCCCTTCGGAAGGGTCCAAGAGACCCAGTACTTC
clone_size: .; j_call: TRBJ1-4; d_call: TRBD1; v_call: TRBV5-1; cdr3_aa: CASSPQGQGFTTNEKLFF; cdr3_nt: TGCGCCAGCAGCCCACAAGGACAGGGGTTTACAACTAATGAAAAACTGTTTTTT
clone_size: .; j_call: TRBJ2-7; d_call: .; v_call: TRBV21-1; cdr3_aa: CASSNSDCPYEQYF; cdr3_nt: TGTGCCAGCAGCAACTCAGACTGCCCCTACGAGCAGTACTTC
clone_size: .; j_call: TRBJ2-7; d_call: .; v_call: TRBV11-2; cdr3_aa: CASSPQGYEQYF; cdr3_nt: TGTGCCAGCAGCCCCCAAGGCTACGAGCAGTACTTC
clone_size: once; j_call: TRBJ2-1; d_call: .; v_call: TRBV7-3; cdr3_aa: CASSPDGSSSYNEQFF; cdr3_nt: TGTGCCAGCAGCCCGGACGGTTCGAGCTCCTACAATGAGCAGTTCTTC
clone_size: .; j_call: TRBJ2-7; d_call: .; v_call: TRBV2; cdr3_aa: CASIGGRGRDEQYF; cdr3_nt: TGTGCCAGCATAGGGGGCAGGGGGAGGGACGAGCAGTACTTC
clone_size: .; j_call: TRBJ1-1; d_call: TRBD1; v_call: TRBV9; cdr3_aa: CASSAGTGLEAFF; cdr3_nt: TGTGCCAGCAGCGCAGGGACAGGGCTTGAAGCTTTCTTT
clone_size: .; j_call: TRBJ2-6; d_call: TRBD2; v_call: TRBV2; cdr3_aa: CASRRGETGANVLTF; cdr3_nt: TGTGCCAGCCGGCGGGGGGAAACTGGGGCCAACGTCCTGACTTTC
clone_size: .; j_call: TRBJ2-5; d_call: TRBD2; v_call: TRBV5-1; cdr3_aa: CASSFGGAVEETQYF; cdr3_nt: TGCGCCAGCAGCTTCGGGGGGGCCGTGGAAGAGACCCAGTACTTC
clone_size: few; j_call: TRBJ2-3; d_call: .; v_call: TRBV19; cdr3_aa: CASGGGLSTDTQYF; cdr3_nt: TGTGCCAGTGGTGGGGGGCTTAGCACAGATACGCAGTATTTT
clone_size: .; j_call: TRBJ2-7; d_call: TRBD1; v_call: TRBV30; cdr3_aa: CAWETAGQGAYEQYF; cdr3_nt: TGTGCCTGGGAAACGGCGGGACAGGGGGCCTACGAGCAGTACTTC
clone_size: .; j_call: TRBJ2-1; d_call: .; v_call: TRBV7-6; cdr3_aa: CASSLARTETYEQFF; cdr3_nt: TGTGCCAGCAGCTTAGCCCGGACTGAAACTTATGAGCAGTTCTTC
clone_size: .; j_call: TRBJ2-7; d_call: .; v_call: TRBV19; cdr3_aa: CASSMAQAYEQYF; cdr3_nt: TGTGCCAGTAGTATGGCCCAAGCCTACGAGCAGTACTTC